This T cell receptor (beta chain) comes out of a study of T-cell memory formation after mild COVID-19. Trimming took off 5 bases at V and 4 bases at J, with 12 bases between the two ends. The CDR3 covers 15 residues. CDR1 is SGHVS, CDR2 FQNEAQ, per germline. TCRalpha and TCRbeta libraries used 5'RACE with constant-segment primers and UMIs. TCRdb passed the 5' RACE reads through MiXCR, listing each CDR3 protein once. This table has about 390,000 distinct CDR3 sequences, about 17% appearing once. This clonotype was observed a handful of times. Its antigen is not identified. Notes on the study in general: Whereas later expanders leaned CD4+, clones contracting day 15 to 85 showed a balanced CD4/CD8 makeup. Within pre-infection memory, some responding clones were found, suggesting cross-reactive memory joined. Contracting CD4+ clones sat mainly in CM and EM; CD8+ in EMRA.

The sequencing input was PBMCs or a T cell subset sorted from them (not recorded which). This chain uses TRBV7-8 with TRBJ1-6; D not certain. This clonotype was obtained from a man aged 18 to 30 who had mild COVID-19 (a few samples of this study predate the infection). Cell type and time point are not known. CDR3: CASSPPREYNSPLHF. CDR3 DNA: TGTGCCAGCAGCCCCCCCAGAGAGTATAATTCACCCCTCCACTTT.